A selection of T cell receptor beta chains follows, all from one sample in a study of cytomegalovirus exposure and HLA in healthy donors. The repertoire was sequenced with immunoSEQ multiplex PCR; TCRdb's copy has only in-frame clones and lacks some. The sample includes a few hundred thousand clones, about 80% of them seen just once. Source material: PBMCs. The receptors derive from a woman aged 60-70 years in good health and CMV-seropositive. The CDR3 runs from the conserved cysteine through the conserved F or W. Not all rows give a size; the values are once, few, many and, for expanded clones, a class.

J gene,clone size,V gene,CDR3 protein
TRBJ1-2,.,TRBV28,CASSSTRYGYTF
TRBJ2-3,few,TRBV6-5,CASSSYSGRGTDTQYF
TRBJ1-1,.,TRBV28,CASNLQGPNTEAFF
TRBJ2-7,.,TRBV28,CASYRSGSYEQYF
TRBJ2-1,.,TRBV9,CASSVDSGYLSEQFF
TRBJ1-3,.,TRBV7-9,CASSLGTGGEVSGNTIYF
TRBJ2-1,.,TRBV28,CASRGASGGAHEQFF
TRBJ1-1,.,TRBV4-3,CASSPQGQRHTEAFF
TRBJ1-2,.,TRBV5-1,CASSNRTDNYGYTF
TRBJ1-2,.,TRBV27,CASSFSTGNNYGYTF
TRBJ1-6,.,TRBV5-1,CASTSGTGENSPLHF
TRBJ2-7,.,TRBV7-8,CASSFPGGGAYEQYF
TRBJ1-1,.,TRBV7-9,CASSSRPRGETEAFF
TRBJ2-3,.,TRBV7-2,CASSIRQGATDTQYF
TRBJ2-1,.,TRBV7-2,CASSLGGGRRNEQFF
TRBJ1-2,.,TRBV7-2,CASSLWGQGVSYGYTF
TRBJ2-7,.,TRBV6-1,CASRTRTKGDEQYF
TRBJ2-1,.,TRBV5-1,CASSLGSRGDEQFF
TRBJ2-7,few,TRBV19,CASSMARSYEQYF
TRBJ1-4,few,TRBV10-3,CAISGDSSEKLFF
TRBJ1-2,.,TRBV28,CASSILTGGYGYTF